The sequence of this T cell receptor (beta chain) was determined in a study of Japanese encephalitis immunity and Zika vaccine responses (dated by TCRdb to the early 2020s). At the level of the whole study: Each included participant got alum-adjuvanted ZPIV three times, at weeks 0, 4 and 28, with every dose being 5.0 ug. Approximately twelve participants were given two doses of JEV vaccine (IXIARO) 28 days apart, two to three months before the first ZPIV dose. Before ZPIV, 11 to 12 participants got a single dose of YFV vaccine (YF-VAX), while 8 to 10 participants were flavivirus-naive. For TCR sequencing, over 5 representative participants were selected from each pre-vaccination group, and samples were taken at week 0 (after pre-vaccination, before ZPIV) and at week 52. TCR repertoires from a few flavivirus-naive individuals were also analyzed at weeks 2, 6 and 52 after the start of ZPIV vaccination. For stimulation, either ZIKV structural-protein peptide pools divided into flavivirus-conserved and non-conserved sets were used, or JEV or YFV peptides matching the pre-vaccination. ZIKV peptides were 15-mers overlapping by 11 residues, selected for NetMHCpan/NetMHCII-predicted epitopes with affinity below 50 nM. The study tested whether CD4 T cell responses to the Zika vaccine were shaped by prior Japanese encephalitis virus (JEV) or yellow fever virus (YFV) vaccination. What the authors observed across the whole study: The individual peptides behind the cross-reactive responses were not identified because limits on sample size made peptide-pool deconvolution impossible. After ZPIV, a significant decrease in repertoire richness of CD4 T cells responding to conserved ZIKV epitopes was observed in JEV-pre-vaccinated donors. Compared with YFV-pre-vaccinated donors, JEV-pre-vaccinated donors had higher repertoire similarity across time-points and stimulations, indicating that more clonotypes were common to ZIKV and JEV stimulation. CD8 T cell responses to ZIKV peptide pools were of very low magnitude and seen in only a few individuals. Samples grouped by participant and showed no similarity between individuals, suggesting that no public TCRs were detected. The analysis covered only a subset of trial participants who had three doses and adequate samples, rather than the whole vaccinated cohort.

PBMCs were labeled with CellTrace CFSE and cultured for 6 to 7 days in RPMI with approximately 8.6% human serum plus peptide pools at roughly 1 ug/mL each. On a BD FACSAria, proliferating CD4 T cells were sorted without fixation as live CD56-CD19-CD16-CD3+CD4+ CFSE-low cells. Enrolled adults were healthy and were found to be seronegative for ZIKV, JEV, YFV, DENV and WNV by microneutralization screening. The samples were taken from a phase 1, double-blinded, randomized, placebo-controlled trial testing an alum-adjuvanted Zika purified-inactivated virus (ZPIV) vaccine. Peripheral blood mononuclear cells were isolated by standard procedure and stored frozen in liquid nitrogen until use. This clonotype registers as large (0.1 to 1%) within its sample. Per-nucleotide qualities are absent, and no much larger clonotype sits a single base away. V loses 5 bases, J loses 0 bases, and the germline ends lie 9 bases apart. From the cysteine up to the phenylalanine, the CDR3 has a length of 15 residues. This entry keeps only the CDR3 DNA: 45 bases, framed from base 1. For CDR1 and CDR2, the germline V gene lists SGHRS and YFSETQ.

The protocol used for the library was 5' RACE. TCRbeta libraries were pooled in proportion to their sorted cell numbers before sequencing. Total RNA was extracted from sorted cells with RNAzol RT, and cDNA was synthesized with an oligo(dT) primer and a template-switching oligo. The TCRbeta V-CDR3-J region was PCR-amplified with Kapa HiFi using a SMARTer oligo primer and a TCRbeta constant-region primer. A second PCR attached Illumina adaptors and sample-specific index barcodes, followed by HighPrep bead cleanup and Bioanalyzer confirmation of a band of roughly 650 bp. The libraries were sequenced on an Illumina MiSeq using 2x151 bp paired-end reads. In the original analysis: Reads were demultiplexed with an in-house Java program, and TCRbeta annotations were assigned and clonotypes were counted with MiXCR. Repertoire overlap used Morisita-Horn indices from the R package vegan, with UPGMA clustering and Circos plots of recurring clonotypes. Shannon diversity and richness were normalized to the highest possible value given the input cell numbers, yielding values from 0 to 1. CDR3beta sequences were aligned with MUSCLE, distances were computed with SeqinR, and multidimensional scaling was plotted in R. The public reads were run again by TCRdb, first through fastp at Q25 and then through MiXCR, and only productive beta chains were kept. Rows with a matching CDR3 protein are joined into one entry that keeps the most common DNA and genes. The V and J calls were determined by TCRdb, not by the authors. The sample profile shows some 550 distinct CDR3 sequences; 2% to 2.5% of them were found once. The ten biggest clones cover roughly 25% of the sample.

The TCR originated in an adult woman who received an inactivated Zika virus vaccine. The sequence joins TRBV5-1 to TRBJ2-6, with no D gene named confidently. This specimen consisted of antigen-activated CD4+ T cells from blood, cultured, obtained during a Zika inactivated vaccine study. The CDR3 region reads CASSQQSSGANVLTF. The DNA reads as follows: TGCGCCAGCAGTCAACAGAGCTCTGGGGCCAACGTCCTGACTTTC.